Following are 26 T cell receptor beta chains from one sample sequenced in a study of identical twins. TCRdb ran MiXCR on the 5' RACE reads and lists one entry per CDR3 protein. The table has some 690,000 distinct CDR3 sequences, 20% to 25% seen once; the top ten hold more than 4%. The same data also contributed to another study, on T cells expressing NK-cell markers.

Sample: PBMCs. These receptors were taken from a young woman in good health.

Ten or more counts support this clonotype. The V call is TRBV6-5, the J call TRBJ2-7; TRBD2 matches 10 bases. V lost 2 bases and J lost 2; bases outside the gene matches: 9. This CDR3 contains 17 residues. Germline-derived CDR1 and CDR2 are MNHEY and SVGAGI. This CDR3 is CASSYPRGSGGTYEQYF. The CDR3 DNA reads as TGTGCCAGCAGTTACCCGCGGGGTAGCGGGGGGACCTACGAGCAGTACTTC.

The sample holds a few counts of this clonotype. The CDR3 region is CSARELGGGGIQYF. The CDR3 DNA reads as TGCAGTGCTAGAGAATTAGGTGGCGGGGGCATTCAGTACTTC. The V call is TRBV20-1, the J call TRBJ2-4, with 7 bases matching TRBD2. Germline trimming cut 0 bases from V and 9 bases from J; bases unmatched to any gene: 8. This CDR3 has 14 residues. Germline values: CDR1 DFQATT, CDR2 SNEGSKA (reference sequence).

Here the CDR3 DNA reads TGCGCCAGCAGCCGCGCGGAGGTCCCCGGGGAGCTGTTTTTT. The encoded protein is CASSRAEVPGELFF. The J gene is TRBJ2-2, the V gene TRBV5-1; D is possibly TRBD2 (5 bases). The germline V gene has CDR1 SGHRS and CDR2 YFSETQ. The ends were cut back, 4 bases at V and 6 bases at J, with 13 bases in the middle. CDR3 size: 14 residues.

This clonotype was seen more than once but under ten times. V usage is TRBV6-5 and J usage is TRBJ2-3; the D is unclear. The ends were cut back, 0 bases at V and 8 bases at J, with 12 bases in the middle. This CDR3 has 14 residues. The germline V gene has CDR1 MNHEY and CDR2 SVGAGI. The CDR3 loop is CASSYSMPAVTQYF. The CDR3 DNA reads TGTGCCAGCAGTTACTCGATGCCGGCGGTTACGCAGTATTTT.

This rearrangement joins TRBV28 to TRBJ2-1; a possible D gene is TRBD1 (5 bases). CDR3 length equals 14 residues. The V gene's germline CDR1 is MDHEN and CDR2 SYDVKM. The ends were cut back, 8 bases at V and 6 bases at J, with 17 bases in the middle. CDR3 amino acids: CASLRAQEINEQFF. In DNA, the CDR3 is TGTGCCAGCCTACGGGCACAGGAGATCAATGAGCAGTTCTTC.

V usage is TRBV12-3 or TRBV12-4 and J usage is TRBJ2-3; possibly TRBD2 for D (6 bases). This CDR3 contains 15 residues. V shed 11 bases and J shed 0 bases, with 18 bases lying between them. The CDR3 region is CACVRRGLSTDTQYF. CDR3 bases: TGTGCCTGCGTCCGGCGGGGACTTAGCACAGATACGCAGTATTTT.

This clonotype came up a few times. The J gene is TRBJ2-7, the V gene TRBV7-2; D is perhaps TRBD1 (6 bases). This CDR3 is built from 11 residues. V was pared by 4 bases and J by 12 bases, with 13 bases between. The germline V gene has CDR1 SGHTA and CDR2 FQGNSA. The CDR3 loop is CASSSSGVGYF. CDR3 DNA sequence: TGTGCCAGCAGCTCATCAGGGGTAGGGTACTTC.

This clonotype was recorded many times. This chain joins TRBV6-5 and TRBJ1-6; D remains unclear. The CDR3 totals 12 residues. The V and J ends lost 2 bases and 7 bases respectively, with 3 bases between them. Germline V gives CDR1 MNHEY, CDR2 SVGAGI. CDR3 sequence: CASSYPNSPLHF. The DNA of the CDR3 is TGTGCCAGCAGTTACCCGAATTCACCCCTCCACTTT.

This clonotype was counted between two and nine times. V and J are TRBV6-1 and TRBJ1-2; D not certain. The germline CDR1 and CDR2 sequences are MNHNS and SASEGT. V lost 6 bases and J lost 7, with 18 bases in between. The CDR3 is 14 residues long. In nucleotides, the CDR3 is TGTGCCAGCAGAACTAATCAGAAGGTCCTTGGCTACACCTTC. This gives the protein CASRTNQKVLGYTF.

The chain joins TRBV19 to TRBJ1-2; D is perhaps TRBD1 (5 bases). This CDR3 comprises 14 residues. V lost 4 bases, J lost 4 bases, and 13 bases lay in between. Looked up from germline, CDR1 is LNHDA and CDR2 is SQIVND (reference sequence). CDR3 region: CASSRSGATYGYTF. Here the CDR3 DNA reads TGTGCCAGTAGTAGATCTGGGGCCACCTATGGCTACACCTTC.

The chain joins TRBV5-5 to TRBJ2-1; no definite D call. Germline CDR1 and CDR2: SGHKS and YYEKEE (reference sequence). The CDR3 contains 12 residues. V lost 4 bases, J lost 15 bases, and 17 bases lay in between. The CDR3 reads CASSNWGSRSFF. The CDR3 nucleotides are TGTGCCAGCAGCAATTGGGGTAGCCGATCGTTCTTC.

The chain employs TRBV20-1 and TRBJ2-3; D gene ambiguous. The germline gives CDR1 DFQATT, CDR2 SNEGSKA (reference sequence). The CDR3 has 15 residues. Trimming removed 3 bases at V and 1 base at J, with 14 bases between. The CDR3 spells CSASRWVFGTDTQYF. The CDR3 coding sequence is TGCAGTGCTAGCCGTTGGGTCTTTGGCACAGATACGCAGTATTTT.

The CDR3 sequence: CAISGAGTSGFEVAYEQYF. The DNA for the CDR3 is TGTGCCATCAGCGGTGCCGGGACTAGCGGGTTCGAGGTAGCCTACGAGCAGTACTTC. The V and J genes are TRBV10-3 and TRBJ2-7, with TRBD2 matching 12 bases. The CDR3 runs 19 residues. Germline V lookup: CDR1 ENHRY, CDR2 SYGVKD. J lost 2 bases, V lost 6 bases, and 17 bases had no gene match.

This clonotype appeared many times. The chain carries TRBV4-2 and TRBJ2-1; D is ambiguous. The CDR3 is 12 amino acids. The ends were cut back, 2 bases at V and 5 bases at J, with 4 bases in the middle. The germline CDR1 and CDR2 sequences are LGHNA and YNFKEQ. The CDR3: CASSQMNNEQFF. In nucleotides, the CDR3 is TGTGCCAGCAGCCAAATGAACAATGAGCAGTTCTTC.

There are many counts of this clonotype. The V and J genes are TRBV5-1 and TRBJ2-3; D is uncertain. Trimming took off 0 bases at V and 9 bases at J, with 11 bases between the two ends. Looked up from germline, CDR1 is SGHRS and CDR2 is YFSETQ. This CDR3 spans 13 amino acids. Written as DNA, the CDR3 is TGCGCCAGCAGCTTGGGAGACTTGGGAACGCAGTATTTT. This codes for CASSLGDLGTQYF.

This clonotype has a handful of counts. This sequence joins TRBV20-1 and TRBJ1-2; a possible D gene is TRBD1 (6 bases). Germline CDR1 and CDR2: DFQATT and SNEGSKA (reference sequence). Trimming removed 2 bases from V and 0 bases from J, with 10 bases in between. The CDR3 covers 14 residues. The CDR3 DNA is TGCAGTGCTAGATACAGGGTATCTAACTATGGCTACACCTTC. Translating it yields CSARYRVSNYGYTF.

The chain has TRBV4-3 and TRBJ2-7; 8 positions agree with TRBD1. V shed 1 base, J shed 3 bases, and the junction held 11 bases outside the gene matches. Germline CDR1 reads LGHNA; CDR2 reads YSLEER. The CDR3 covers 17 residues. Here the CDR3 reads CASSQGGTGQGFYEQYF. The CDR3 coding sequence is TGCGCCAGCAGCCAAGGAGGAACCGGACAGGGCTTCTACGAGCAGTACTTC.

The V gene is TRBV20-1, the J gene TRBJ2-2, with 9 bases aligning to TRBD1. V gave up 1 base and J gave up 7 bases; unmatched junction bases: 4. Germline lookup yields CDR1 DFQATT and CDR2 SNEGSKA (reference sequence). The CDR3 loop spans 14 amino acids. CDR3 coding DNA: TGCAGTGCTAGAGCACAGGGGGCGGGCGGGGAGCTGTTTTTT. This encodes CSARAQGAGGELFF.

In the case of this clonotype: One base away lies a much larger clone, so this may be a sequencing read error. The rearrangement uses TRBV12-3 or TRBV12-4 and TRBJ1-5, with 7 bases matching TRBD1. With V trimmed by 3 bases and J by 0 bases, 5 bases remained unmatched. This CDR3 comprises 16 residues. CDR3 sequence: CASSFTTGYSNQPQHF. The CDR3 nucleotides are TGTGCCAGCAGTTTTACGACAGGGTATAGCAATCAGCCCCAGCATTTT.

This clonotype was counted many times. The chain couples TRBV20-1 to TRBJ2-2; TRBD2 might be the D (5 bases). This CDR3 region has 14 residues. Germline loops: CDR1 DFQATT, CDR2 SNEGSKA (reference sequence). V lost 6 bases, J lost 4 bases, and 15 bases lay in between. CDR3 in amino acids: CSAVSGRLTGELFF. In DNA, the CDR3 is TGCAGTGCGGTGAGCGGACGCCTCACCGGGGAGCTGTTTTTT.

V and J are TRBV7-9 and TRBJ2-7, with 7 bases lining up with TRBD2. Looked up from germline, CDR1 is SEHNR and CDR2 is FQNEAQ (reference sequence). The CDR3 covers 13 residues. The V and J ends lost 8 bases and 3 bases, in that order; junction bases with no gene match: 7. CDR3 bases: TGTGCCAGCTCTGCTAGCGGCAACTACGAGCAGTACTTC. Translating it yields CASSASGNYEQYF.

The sample holds many counts of this clonotype. The V gene is TRBV27, the J gene TRBJ2-6; TRBD1 matches at 10 bases. With V trimmed by 10 bases and J by 4 bases, 10 bases remained unmatched. The CDR3 length is 16 residues. The germline V gene encodes CDR1 MNHEY and CDR2 SMNVEV (reference sequence). CDR3: CATLDRGRSGANVLTF. CDR3 bases: TGTGCCACCCTAGACAGGGGGCGTTCCGGGGCCAACGTCCTGACTTTC. Complete variable domain (other parts from reference TRBV27 and TRBJ2-6): EAQVTQNPRYLITVTGKKLTVTCSQNMNHEYMSWYRQDPGLGLRQIYYSMNVEVTDKGDVPEGYKVSRKEKRNFPLILESPSPNQTSLYFCATLDRGRSGANVLTFGAGSRLTVL.

This clonotype was found many times. The V gene is TRBV6-2 or TRBV6-3, the J gene TRBJ2-7, with 10 bases that match TRBD2. This CDR3 spans 17 amino acids. CDR1 is MNHEY and CDR2 is SVGEGT in the germline V gene. The V and J ends lost 2 bases and 0 bases, in that order; junction bases with no gene match: 7. The CDR3 DNA reads TGTGCCAGCAGTTACCGGGCTAGCGGGAGACCCTCCTACGAGCAGTACTTC. Residues: CASSYRASGRPSYEQYF.

The chain is built from TRBV13 and TRBJ2-7; 11 nucleotides match TRBD2. Trimming took 0 bases from V and 2 from J; bases not matched to a gene: 9. The germline gives CDR1 PRHDT, CDR2 FYEKMQ (reference sequence). The CDR3 extends over 18 amino acids. As DNA, the CDR3 is TGTGCCAGCAGCTTAGGATTGGCGCTAGCGGGAGGCCCCTACGAGCAGTACTTC. Its protein product is CASSLGLALAGGPYEQYF.

This clonotype was counted only a few times. The chain employs TRBV12-3 or TRBV12-4 and TRBJ2-7; maybe TRBD2 (6 bases). The V and J ends lost 4 bases and 0 bases respectively, with 16 bases between them. This CDR3 has 16 amino acids. In DNA, the CDR3 is TGTGCCAGCAGTTCAGGACGGCGGGGAGGCTCCTACGAGCAGTACTTC. Translated, it gives CASSSGRRGGSYEQYF.

There are many counts of this clonotype. J is TRBJ1-2 and V is TRBV6-1; D remains unclear. Germline loops: CDR1 MNHNS, CDR2 SASEGT. The CDR3 extends over 14 amino acids. The germline V and J ends were trimmed by 5 bases and 7 bases, with 17 bases remaining between them. The CDR3 DNA sequence: TGTGCCAGCAGTCAAGAGTCCTTACCCGCTGGCTACACCTTC. This translates into CASSQESLPAGYTF.